This T cell receptor (beta chain) was found in a study of T cell clonality in common variable immunodeficiency. The study, taken as a whole, reports: Common variable immunodeficiency TCR beta sequences reportedly had fewer deletions and N-nucleotide insertions.

This table comes from immunoSEQ multiplex PCR, and its TCRdb copy is limited to in-frame clones, with some not included. There are roughly 40,000 clones in the sample, none observed a single time. At least ten counts were recorded for this clone. The antigen remains undetermined. The sequence derives from a human donor with common variable immunodeficiency. Sequencing used peripheral blood mononuclear cells.

Partial CDR3 DNA: TGCAGTGCTAGATCTCTACTAGCGGAGAGCACCGGGGAG. Protein product: CSARSLLAESTGE. The whole CDR3 is CSARSLLAESTGELFF. The chain has TRBV20-1 and TRBJ2-2; 8 positions agree with TRBD2. With the read ending 3 residues before the CDR3 end, the germline J gene is used to fill in that end. Germline CDR1 DFQATT, CDR2 SNEGSKA (reference sequence). This CDR3 has 16 amino acids. V shed 2 bases and J 4 bases; nucleotides not matched to a gene: 9.